This T cell receptor (beta chain) was retrieved from a study of cytomegalovirus exposure and HLA in healthy donors. General study points: Later, TCR association rates were found to vary by HLA locus, highest for DRB1 and lowest for HLA-C.

Concerning this clone: Its antigen is still unknown.

Researchers ran the PCR with 60 Vbeta and 13 Jbeta primers. Profiled with immunoSEQ multiplex PCR; TCRdb holds only in-frame clones, not every one. The sample's table shows roughly 40,000 clones. This CDR3 has 14 residues. Trimming pared 7 bases from V and 9 bases from J, leaving 16 bases between. Germline assignment: CDR1 SEHNR and CDR2 FQNEAQ (reference sequence). The origin of this receptor is a male donor in good health and CMV-seronegative. The sequencing input was PBMCs. The J gene is TRBJ1-6, the V gene TRBV7-9; D possibly corresponds to TRBD1 (6 bases). CDR3 loop: CASNEGGAGSPLHF. CDR3 sequence (DNA): TGTGCCAGCAACGAGGGGGGGGCCGGTTCACCCCTCCACTTT.